Listed here are 9 T cell receptor beta chains from one sample, sequenced in a study of blood T cell repertoires in COVID-19. This table comes from immunoSEQ multiplex PCR, and its TCRdb copy is limited to in-frame clones, with some not included. In the table there are about 370,000 clones, about nine tenths of which are singletons. Sequences were obtained from PBMCs or T cells enriched from blood (not recorded which). The source is a woman in her twenties or thirties who had recovered from COVID-19.

This clone occurred once. The gene calls are TRBV24-1 and TRBJ2-2; perhaps TRBD1 as D (5 bases). The ends were cut back, 7 bases at V and 3 bases at J, with 5 bases in the middle. The CDR3 totals 12 residues. Germline-derived CDR1 and CDR2 are KGHDR and SFDVKD. The CDR3 DNA sequence: TGTGCCACCAGGACAGACACCGGGGAGCTGTTTTTT. Amino acid sequence: CATRTDTGELFF.

The chain uses TRBV7-8 and TRBJ1-3, with 7 bases aligning to TRBD1. After removal of 4 bases from V and 2 bases from J, the junction contained 8 bases not matched to a gene. The CDR3 consists of 16 residues. The germline V gene encodes CDR1 SGHVS and CDR2 FQNEAQ. The DNA for the CDR3 is TGTGCCAGCAGCTCCCAACAGGGGTCGCCTGGAAACACCATATATTTT. Amino acid sequence: CASSSQQGSPGNTIYF.

The chain employs TRBV11-3 and TRBJ2-7, with D hard to call. The CDR3 extends over 14 amino acids. The V end was cut by 3 bases, the J end by 2 bases, with 11 bases between. In germline, CDR1 is SGHNT, CDR2 YENEEA. CDR3 region: CASSFNSQAYEQYF. CDR3 nucleotide sequence: TGTGCCAGCAGCTTTAACAGTCAGGCCTACGAGCAGTACTTC.

V gene TRBV7-8 combines with J gene TRBJ1-4, with a weak D call TRBD1 (6 bases). The CDR3 totals 13 residues. CDR1 is SGHVS, CDR2 FQNEAQ, per germline. V dropped 6 bases and J dropped 7 bases, with 12 bases sitting between them. The CDR3 region has the DNA TGTGCCAGCAGGGGGGGGGCCTTTGAAAAACTGTTTTTT. Its translation: CASRGGAFEKLFF.

The chain joins TRBV2 to TRBJ1-2; D possibly corresponds to TRBD1 (5 bases). CDR1 SNHLY and CDR2 FYNNEI come from the germline V gene. This CDR3 has 11 amino acids. V was shortened by 6 bases and J by 10 bases, with 12 bases between the two germline ends. The CDR3 sequence: CASRDSNLYTF. The CDR3, as DNA: TGTGCCAGCAGAGACAGTAACCTCTACACCTTC.

In the case of this clone: Other nucleotide sequences in the sample specify the same CDR3. The gene calls are TRBV27 and TRBJ2-7; D gene unclear. V shed 3 bases and J shed 3 bases, with 6 bases lying between them. The germline V gene encodes CDR1 MNHEY and CDR2 SMNVEV (reference sequence). The CDR3 is 12 residues long. The CDR3 region has the DNA TGTGCCAGCAGTTTGACGGGCTACGAGCAGTACTTC. Protein product: CASSLTGYEQYF.

This clone was seen a handful of times. V usage is TRBV9 and J usage is TRBJ2-2, with D possibly matching TRBD2 (5 bases). CDR1 is SGDLS, CDR2 YYNGEE, per germline. Trimming removed 0 bases at V and 6 bases at J, with 24 bases between. The CDR3 has 19 amino acids. CDR3 coding DNA: TGTGCCAGCAGCGTAGACCAAAAGCGGACCAAGAACCCCGCCGGGGAGCTGTTTTTT. Its translation is CASSVDQKRTKNPAGELFF.

On this clone: Other DNA sequences within the sample encode an identical CDR3. This rearrangement joins TRBV12-3 or TRBV12-4 to TRBJ1-5; the D is unclear. This CDR3 has 13 residues. The V end lost 2 bases, the J end lost 7 bases, and 9 bases lay between the germline ends. CDR3 amino acids: CASSLSGGQPQHF. The CDR3 DNA sequence: TGTGCCAGCAGTTTAAGCGGCGGCCAGCCCCAGCATTTT.

In DNA, the CDR3 is TGTGCCAGCAGGACCCAGGGGGCCTACGAGCAGTACTTC. Translation gives CASRTQGAYEQYF. This chain uses TRBV28 with TRBJ2-7; 7 bases map to TRBD1. The CDR3 extends over 13 amino acids. J gave up 2 bases and V 6 bases, and 4 bases lay outside the gene matches. CDR1 is MDHEN and CDR2 is SYDVKM in the germline V gene.